Presented here are 10 T cell receptor beta chains from one specimen sequenced in a study of blood T cell repertoires in COVID-19. Repertoires were generated with immunoSEQ multiplex PCR, while TCRdb's copy carries only in-frame clones and drops some. The sample records 180,000 or so clones, 80% to 90% being singletons. Sequenced sample: peripheral blood. The receptor source for this set is a man aged 55-75 years with acute or convalescent COVID-19.

The chain joins TRBV28 to TRBJ2-1; 10 bases are a match to TRBD2. The CDR3 contains 16 residues. CDR1 and CDR2 (germline): MDHEN, SYDVKM. Germline trimming cut 5 bases from V and 4 bases from J; bases unmatched to any gene: 8. CDR3 amino acids: CASSPSGRGLYNEQFF. CDR3 bases: TGTGCCAGCAGTCCTAGCGGGAGAGGGTTGTACAATGAGCAGTTCTTC.

The gene calls are TRBV7-9 and TRBJ1-1, with D maybe TRBD1 (6 bases). The CDR3 is 15 amino acids. Germline CDR1 reads SEHNR; CDR2 reads FQNEAQ (reference sequence). Trimming removed 1 base from V and 6 bases from J, with 15 bases in between. The CDR3 sequence is CASSLGAQGTPEAFF. CDR3 nucleotide sequence: TGTGCCAGCAGCTTAGGGGCACAGGGAACTCCTGAAGCTTTCTTT.

With respect to this clone: Other nucleotide sequences from this sample produce the same CDR3. This sequence joins TRBV6-2 or TRBV6-3 and TRBJ1-2; 7 bases agree with TRBD1. Germline V gene lookup returns CDR1 MNHEY and CDR2 SVGEGT. V shed 5 bases, J shed 6 bases, and the junction held 3 bases outside the gene matches. The CDR3 runs to 12 residues. CDR3 amino acids: CASSQGQDGYTF. CDR3 in DNA: TGTGCCAGCAGTCAAGGACAGGATGGCTACACCTTC.

This chain joins TRBV11-2 and TRBJ2-1, with a possible D match to TRBD1 (5 bases). Per the germline V gene, CDR1 is SGHAT and CDR2 is FQNNGV. V gave up 1 base and J gave up 5 bases, with 12 bases separating them. This CDR3 has 15 residues. The CDR3 region is CASSLVPGNNNEQFF. Written as DNA, the CDR3 is TGTGCCAGCAGCTTAGTCCCAGGGAACAACAATGAGCAGTTCTTC.

The chain links TRBV6-5 to TRBJ2-1; D is possibly TRBD1 (6 bases). The CDR3 consists of 14 residues. The germline V gene encodes CDR1 MNHEY and CDR2 SVGAGI. The V end was cut by 2 bases, the J end by 8 bases, with 13 bases between. CDR3 DNA sequence: TGTGCCAGCAGTTACAAGGGGGAAAGAGATGAGCAGTTCTTC. Its translation: CASSYKGERDEQFF.

The chain couples TRBV11-3 to TRBJ2-7; TRBD2 matches at 7 bases. Per the germline V gene, CDR1 is SGHNT and CDR2 is YENEEA. The J segment lost 0 bases and the V segment lost 1 base, leaving 0 bases of the junction unmatched. This CDR3 comprises 14 residues. The CDR3 loop reads CASSLAGGSYEQYF. DNA of the CDR3: TGTGCCAGCAGCTTAGCGGGGGGCTCCTACGAGCAGTACTTC. Together with reference TRBV11-3 and TRBJ2-7, the CDR3 gives the full variable domain: EAGVVQSPRYKIIEKKQPVAFWCNPISGHNTLYWYLQNLGQGPELLIRYENEEAVDDSQLPKDRFSAERLKGVDSTLKIQPAELGDSAVYLCASSLAGGSYEQYFGPGTRLTVT.

This chain links TRBV28 with TRBJ1-5, with D hard to call. There are 16 residues in the CDR3. Trimming removed 2 bases at V and 4 bases at J, with 15 bases between. The germline V gene has CDR1 MDHEN and CDR2 SYDVKM. Written as DNA, the CDR3 is TGTGCCAGCAGTTTACGGCCGGGAGCGAAGAATCAGCCCCAGCATTTT. Translation gives CASSLRPGAKNQPQHF.

The chain recombines TRBV15 with TRBJ2-7, with TRBD2 matching over 14 bases. The CDR3 has 18 amino acids. Germline CDR1 reads LNHNV; CDR2 reads YYDKDF (reference sequence). V lost 0 bases and J lost 6; bases outside the gene matches: 10. CDR3 protein: CATSREVQTSGRAGEQYF. The CDR3 DNA reads as TGTGCCACCAGCAGAGAGGTGCAGACTAGCGGGAGGGCCGGCGAGCAGTACTTC.

The chain combines TRBV6-5 with TRBJ1-3; D remains unclear. CDR1 MNHEY and CDR2 SVGAGI come from the germline V gene. The V end lost 5 bases, the J end lost 3 bases, and 14 bases lay between the germline ends. The CDR3 is 15 residues long. The CDR3 sequence is CASSQTDGGGNTIYF. The CDR3 DNA is TGTGCCAGCAGTCAAACTGACGGAGGTGGAAACACCATATATTTT.

This chain joins TRBV7-2 and TRBJ1-4; D is unclear. The CDR3 consists of 15 residues. The germline gives CDR1 SGHTA, CDR2 FQGNSA. The V gene lost 0 bases and the J gene lost 5 bases, with 10 bases spanning the gap. CDR3 sequence reads: CASSLASRENEKLFF. CDR3 coding DNA: TGTGCCAGCAGCTTAGCCTCTAGGGAGAATGAAAAACTGTTTTTT.